This entry describes one TCR beta chain. Its antigen is currently unknown. This entry is derived from a study of cytomegalovirus exposure and HLA in healthy donors. General study points: Reports described diagnosis of cytomegalovirus status by the classifier as highly specific and sensitive. It was in a later analysis that TCR association rates were seen to vary by HLA locus, highest for DRB1 and lowest for HLA-C. V- and J-gene trimming in TCR beta was tied to a missense DCLRE1C variant by an analysis performed later.

With V trimmed by 0 bases and J by 5 bases, 1 base remained unmatched. The length of the CDR3 is 14 residues. The germline CDR1 and CDR2 sequences are SGHRS and YFSETQ. This PCR relied on a set of 60 Vbeta primers and 13 Jbeta primers. The repertoire was sequenced with immunoSEQ multiplex PCR; TCRdb's copy has only in-frame clones and lacks some. The sample comprises over 150,000 clones, approximately 84% of which are singletons, and around 5% rests with the top ten. This TCR was recovered from a girl aged 5-17 years in good health and CMV-seropositive. Sequencing was done on a sample of PBMCs. The chain recombines TRBV5-1 with TRBJ2-1, with 8 bases aligning to TRBD1. CDR3 protein: CASSLATGDNEQFF. CDR3 bases: TGCGCCAGCAGCTTGGCGACAGGGGACAATGAGCAGTTCTTC.